This passage covers 6 T cell receptor beta chains from one sample sequenced in a study of early T cells in non-severe SARS-CoV-2 infection. MiXCR was run by TCRdb on the 5' RACE reads, yielding one entry per CDR3 protein. This table holds around 63,000 distinct CDR3 sequences, more than 8% found once. The sequences come from whole blood, collected at baseline. The receptors derive from an adult who was a healthcare worker with PCR-confirmed SARS-CoV-2 infection or an uninfected control (not recorded which).

As concerns this clonotype: A read error is possible here, since a much larger clone lies one base away. This chain uses TRBV20-1 with TRBJ1-2; a possible D gene is TRBD1 (5 bases). Germline CDR1 and CDR2: DFQATT and SNEGSKA (reference sequence). V lost 5 bases to trimming and J lost 0 bases, with 10 bases between them. This CDR3 is built from 13 residues. The CDR3 is CSAPRGANYGYTF. As DNA, the CDR3 is TGCAGTGCTCCAAGGGGAGCTAACTATGGCTACACCTTC.

This clonotype occurred many times. V and J are TRBV7-2 and TRBJ2-7; TRBD1 or TRBD2 may be the D gene (6 bases each). CDR1 SGHTA and CDR2 FQGNSA come from the germline V gene. This CDR3 is 13 amino acids long. The V gene lost 8 bases and the J gene lost 2 bases, with 13 bases spanning the gap. The CDR3 reads CASAKGEAYEQYF. The CDR3 DNA reads as TGTGCCAGCGCGAAGGGGGAGGCCTACGAGCAGTACTTC.

This clonotype was seen many times. The genes are TRBV7-9 and TRBJ1-1; D unresolved. V was trimmed by 0 bases and J by 9 bases, leaving 8 bases between them. The germline V gene encodes CDR1 SEHNR and CDR2 FQNEAQ (reference sequence). The CDR3 runs to 12 residues. Here the CDR3 reads CASSLAVEQAFF. The CDR3 coding sequence is TGTGCCAGCAGCTTAGCGGTGGAACAAGCTTTCTTT. Variable domain in full (rest from reference TRBV7-9 and TRBJ1-1): DTGVSQNPRHKITKRGQNVTFRCDPISEHNRLYWYRQTLGQGPEFLTYFQNEAQLEKSRLLSDRFSAERPKGSFSTLEIQRTEQGDSAMYLCASSLAVEQAFFGQGTRLTVV.

This clonotype was seen a handful of times. The V call is TRBV6-5, the J call TRBJ2-1; 10 nucleotides match TRBD2. The CDR3 is 16 residues long. V was pared by 3 bases and J by 7 bases, with 9 bases of the junction left unmatched. Germline assignment: CDR1 MNHEY and CDR2 SVGAGI. CDR3 DNA sequence: TGTGCCAGCAGTTATTCGTTAGCGGGAGGAACAAATGAGCAGTTCTTC. This codes for CASSYSLAGGTNEQFF.

This clonotype was observed at least ten times. This chain links TRBV7-8 with TRBJ2-7, with D perhaps matching TRBD2 (5 bases). CDR1 is SGHVS and CDR2 is FQNEAQ in the germline V gene. V was trimmed by 5 bases and J by 9 bases, leaving 17 bases between them. The CDR3 length is 13 residues. The CDR3, as DNA: TGTGCCAGCAGCCCTCGGTCGTCTGGAGGGCAGTACTTC. It is translated as CASSPRSSGGQYF.

This clonotype came up many times. V gene TRBV4-2 combines with J gene TRBJ1-1, with 8 bases matching TRBD1. The CDR3 has 14 residues. Trimming cost V 0 bases and J 4 bases; bases outside gene matches: 1. Germline CDR1 LGHNA, CDR2 YNFKEQ. The CDR3 sequence is CASSQETGVTEAFF. The CDR3 DNA sequence: TGTGCCAGCAGCCAAGAGACAGGGGTCACTGAAGCTTTCTTT.